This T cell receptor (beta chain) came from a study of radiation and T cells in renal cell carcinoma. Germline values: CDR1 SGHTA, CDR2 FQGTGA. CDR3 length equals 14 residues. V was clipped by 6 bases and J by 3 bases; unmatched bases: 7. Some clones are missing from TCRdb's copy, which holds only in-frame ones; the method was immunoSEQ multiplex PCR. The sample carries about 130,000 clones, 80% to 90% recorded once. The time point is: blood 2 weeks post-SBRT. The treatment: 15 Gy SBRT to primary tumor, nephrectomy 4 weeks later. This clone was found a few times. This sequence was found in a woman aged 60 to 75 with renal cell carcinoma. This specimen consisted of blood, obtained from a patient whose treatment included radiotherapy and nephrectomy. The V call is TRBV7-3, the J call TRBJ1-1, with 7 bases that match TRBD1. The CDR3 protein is CASSPTGSDTEAFF. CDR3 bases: TGTGCCAGCAGTCCGACAGGGTCCGACACTGAAGCTTTCTTT. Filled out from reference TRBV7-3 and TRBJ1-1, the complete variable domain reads GAGVSQTPSNKVTEKGKYVELRCDPISGHTALYWYRQSLGQGPEFLIYFQGTGAADDSGLPNDRFFAVRPEGSVSTLKIQRTERGDSAVYLCASSPTGSDTEAFFGQGTRLTVV.